Presented here are 16 T cell receptor beta chains from one specimen sequenced in a study of graft-versus-host responses after intestinal transplantation. Repertoires were generated with immunoSEQ multiplex PCR, while TCRdb's copy carries only in-frame clones and drops some. The data show approximately 18,000 clones, with 85% to 95% seen just once and 0.7% to 1% held by the top ten. This specimen consisted of PBMCs, obtained 23 days after intestinal transplant. Source of these receptors: a human patient who received an intestinal transplant, so some T cells may come from the graft donor.

The V gene is TRBV10-3, the J gene TRBJ2-1; 9 bases are shared with TRBD2. The germline V gene encodes CDR1 ENHRY and CDR2 SYGVKD. V shed 8 bases, J shed 8 bases, and the junction held 16 bases outside the gene matches. The CDR3 spans 16 residues. The CDR3 loop reads CAIGAGGPIVDDEQFF. The CDR3 DNA reads as TGTGCCATCGGGGCGGGAGGGCCGATAGTTGACGATGAGCAGTTCTTC.

A single count supports this clone. The chain joins TRBV5-5 to TRBJ2-3; 8 bases agree with TRBD1. The CDR3 loop spans 15 amino acids. V lost 3 bases, J lost 2 bases, and 5 bases stayed unmatched. Germline V gene data show CDR1 as SGHKS and CDR2 as YYEKEE (reference sequence). The CDR3 protein is CASSWTGYSTDTQYF. In nucleotides, the CDR3 is TGTGCCAGCAGCTGGACAGGGTACTCCACAGATACGCAGTATTTT.

The rearrangement uses TRBV7-2 and TRBJ1-1; maybe TRBD1 (6 bases). This CDR3 contains 14 residues. Trimming left V 5 bases short and J 4 bases short, with 14 bases between. Germline V gene lookup returns CDR1 SGHTA and CDR2 FQGNSA. CDR3 sequence: CASSRGAGATEAFF. The CDR3 DNA follows: TGTGCCAGCAGCCGAGGGGCGGGGGCCACTGAAGCTTTCTTT.

The CDR3 DNA is TGTGCCAGCAGCCCAGGGACAGGGGGAACGGGGGAGCTGTTTTTT. Residues: CASSPGTGGTGELFF. The J gene is TRBJ2-2, the V gene TRBV27; 11 nucleotides match TRBD1. Germline trimming cut 6 bases from V and 8 bases from J; bases unmatched to any gene: 8. This CDR3 is 15 amino acids long. Per the germline V gene, CDR1 is MNHEY and CDR2 is SMNVEV (reference sequence).

The chain combines TRBV27 with TRBJ2-7; D is ambiguous. CDR1 is MNHEY and CDR2 is SMNVEV in the germline V gene (reference sequence). The CDR3 length is 13 residues. V shed 5 bases and J shed 1 base, with 9 bases lying between them. CDR3: CASSPEFSYEQYF. CDR3 bases: TGTGCCAGCAGTCCCGAATTTTCCTACGAGCAGTACTTC.

The V call is TRBV6-6, the J call TRBJ1-2; perhaps TRBD1 as D (6 bases). CDR1 and CDR2 (germline): MNHNY, SVGAGI (reference sequence). Trimming took off 5 bases at V and 4 bases at J, with 14 bases between the two ends. The CDR3 consists of 14 residues. CDR3 sequence (DNA): TGTGCCAGCAGTCAGACACAGGGTACCTATGGCTACACCTTC. Protein product: CASSQTQGTYGYTF.

The rearrangement joins TRBV5-1 to TRBJ1-3; D unresolved. From germline, CDR1 is SGHRS and CDR2 YFSETQ. The CDR3 has 15 amino acids. The germline V and J ends were trimmed by 4 bases and 1 base, with 12 bases remaining between them. The CDR3 is CASSPTVTSGNTIYF. As DNA, the CDR3 is TGCGCCAGCAGCCCGACCGTTACTTCTGGAAACACCATATATTTT.

The chain employs TRBV28 and TRBJ2-7; D gene uncertain. The germline V gene encodes CDR1 MDHEN and CDR2 SYDVKM. The V gene lost 5 bases and the J gene lost 6 bases, with 8 bases spanning the gap. CDR3 length: 11 residues. CDR3 sequence: CASSPLTEQYF. DNA for the CDR3: TGTGCCAGCAGTCCACTGACCGAGCAGTACTTC.

The J gene is TRBJ2-3, the V gene TRBV5-5; a weak D match, TRBD2 (5 bases). Looked up from germline, CDR1 is SGHKS and CDR2 is YYEKEE (reference sequence). The ends were cut back, 5 bases at V and 1 base at J, with 14 bases in the middle. This CDR3 has 15 residues. As DNA, the CDR3 is TGTGCCAGCAGTCCCCCCGGAGGCCGCACAGATACGCAGTATTTT. Translation gives CASSPPGGRTDTQYF.

This clone was recorded once. J is TRBJ2-1 and V is TRBV6-6; TRBD2 matches at 10 bases. The germline CDR1 and CDR2 sequences are MNHNY and SVGAGI (reference sequence). The trim removed 4 bases at V and 10 bases at J, leaving 10 bases unmatched. CDR3 length: 15 residues. CDR3 residues: CASSFEGLAAREQFF. CDR3 in DNA: TGTGCCAGCAGTTTCGAAGGACTAGCGGCCCGGGAGCAGTTCTTC.

This rearrangement joins TRBV27 to TRBJ2-5, with 8 positions matching TRBD1. J gave up 1 base and V 5 bases, and 3 bases lay outside the gene matches. CDR3 size: 14 residues. Per the germline V gene, CDR1 is MNHEY and CDR2 is SMNVEV (reference sequence). The chain's CDR3 is CASSITGGQETQYF. The CDR3 DNA reads as TGTGCCAGCAGTATCACAGGGGGCCAAGAGACCCAGTACTTC.

The V gene is TRBV27, the J gene TRBJ2-1; no clear D. V was clipped by 5 bases and J by 6 bases, with 8 bases between them. The germline V gene encodes CDR1 MNHEY and CDR2 SMNVEV (reference sequence). The CDR3 spans 12 residues. The DNA for the CDR3 is TGTGCCAGCAGTACCCTCCGCAATGAGCAGTTCTTC. Protein: CASSTLRNEQFF.

This chain uses TRBV19 with TRBJ2-1, with D perhaps matching TRBD2 (6 bases). CDR3 length equals 15 residues. Germline CDR1 is LNHDA and CDR2 is SQIVND (reference sequence). V lost 4 bases and J lost 12, with 22 bases in between. The CDR3 DNA follows: TGTGCCAGTAGTACATTCACCGGGACTGGTATTGGGCAGTTCTTC. It encodes CASSTFTGTGIGQFF. Combining the CDR3 with reference TRBV19 and TRBJ2-1 gives the whole variable domain DGGITQSPKYLFRKEGQNVTLSCEQNLNHDAMYWYRQDPGQGLRLIYYSQIVNDFQKGDIAEGYSVSREKKESFPLTVTSAQKNPTAFYLCASSTFTGTGIGQFFGPGTRLTVL.

This clone was picked up one time. DNA for the CDR3: TGCAGCGTTGAGGGTTTGAACACTGAAGCTTTCTTT. It encodes CSVEGLNTEAFF. J is TRBJ1-1 and V is TRBV29-1; D gene unclear. Looked up from germline, CDR1 is SQVTM and CDR2 is ANQGSEA. Trimming left V 3 bases short and J 0 bases short, with 5 bases between. The CDR3 consists of 12 residues.

V is TRBV30 and J is TRBJ2-7, with 7 bases that match TRBD1. The length of the CDR3 is 17 residues. Per the germline V gene, CDR1 is GTSNPN and CDR2 is SVGIG (reference sequence). Losses at the gene ends were 3 bases for V and 2 bases for J; bases not matched to a gene: 16. DNA of the CDR3: TGTGCCTGGAGCGGAGTAAATGGGGACAGAATCACCTACGAGCAGTACTTC. Translating it yields CAWSGVNGDRITYEQYF.

V usage is TRBV6-6 and J usage is TRBJ2-7; D is undetermined. CDR3 length equals 12 residues. V lost 8 bases and J lost 0, with 8 bases in between. Germline values: CDR1 MNHNY, CDR2 SVGAGI (reference sequence). The CDR3 nucleotides are TGTGCCAGCCTCCAACGCTCCTACGAGCAGTACTTC. Amino acid sequence: CASLQRSYEQYF.